This T cell receptor (beta chain) emerged from a study of Siglec-9 on CD8 T cells in melanoma (dated by TCRdb to between 2018 and 2020). For context, the study as a whole: Siglec-9 expression on CD8+ T cells and the role of Siglec-9 in regulating T cells in the melanoma tumor microenvironment were investigated in the study. On the study overall, not on this receptor specifically: An effector memory CD8+ T-cell subset that appeared to accumulate within melanoma tumors was reported to be marked and regulated by Siglec-9.

Regarding this clone: No cognate antigen has been identified for it. Within one base of it there is no much larger clone, and no base qualities were kept.

The CDR3 goes from the cysteine to the phenylalanine over 20 residues. Only CDR3 DNA is held: 60 bases, read in frame from base 1. According to the germline V gene, CDR1 reads MDHEN and CDR2 reads SYDVKM. V and J lose 0 bases and 0 bases, and a span of 21 bases separates them. Library generation was performed with the immunoSEQ multiplex PCR assay. Here the immuneACCESS table is served through TCRdb, limited to in-frame sequences with V and J called. Missing clones are a known gap in these copies; in checked studies unresolved V genes cover under half, and the rest lacks a known reason. This sample comprises some 39,000 clones, 80% to 85% of them detected only once. The ten largest clones represent around 1.8% of the sample.

This sequence was found in a human donor in good health. The V gene is TRBV28 and the J gene is TRBJ1-5, with the identity of the D gene unclear. Sequences were obtained from Siglec-9- CD8+ T cells sorted from blood. This sample's cell subset or site label indicates: CD8 T cells lacking Siglec-9. This receptor carries the CDR3 CASSLCTARDALCSNQPQHF. The DNA reads TGTGCCAGCAGTTTATGCACAGCGCGGGATGCACTGTGTAGCAATCAGCCCCAGCATTTT. Outside the CDR3, residues come from the reference TRBV28 and TRBJ1-5 proteins, so the full variable domain is: DVKVTQSSRYLVKRTGEKVFLECVQDMDHENMFWYRQDPGLGLRLIYFSYDVKMKEKGDIPEGYSVSREKKERFSLILESASTNQTSMYLCASSLCTARDALCSNQPQHFGDGTRLSIL.